This T cell receptor beta chain was sequenced in a study of blood T cell repertoires in COVID-19. Across the whole study: Material from acute and convalescent COVID-19 was sourced from the United States, Italy and Spain. Sources were T cells, B-cell-depleted T cells, or PBMCs; the material itself was cDNA or gDNA.

Per the authors' pipeline: For nucleated cells, counts were estimated from reference gene primer amplification. Measured with immunoSEQ multiplex PCR; TCRdb has only the in-frame clones, and not every one. V, J and clone size derive from that table, while D and trimming were established from the DNA sequence. Here the sample spans under 300,000 clones, approximately 86% being singletons. This clone was detected only a few times. Germline V gene sequence: CDR1 MDHEN, CDR2 SYDVKM. The V end lost 6 bases, the J end lost 0 bases, and 9 bases lay between the germline ends. The CDR3 runs to 14 residues. Sequenced: peripheral blood. The receptor was derived from a woman between 65 and 79 years old with COVID-19, enrolled during active disease. The genes are TRBV28 and TRBJ1-3, with D hard to call. The CDR3 bases are TGTGCCAGCAGATGGGCCCTCTCTGGAAACACCATATATTTT. It translates to CASRWALSGNTIYF.